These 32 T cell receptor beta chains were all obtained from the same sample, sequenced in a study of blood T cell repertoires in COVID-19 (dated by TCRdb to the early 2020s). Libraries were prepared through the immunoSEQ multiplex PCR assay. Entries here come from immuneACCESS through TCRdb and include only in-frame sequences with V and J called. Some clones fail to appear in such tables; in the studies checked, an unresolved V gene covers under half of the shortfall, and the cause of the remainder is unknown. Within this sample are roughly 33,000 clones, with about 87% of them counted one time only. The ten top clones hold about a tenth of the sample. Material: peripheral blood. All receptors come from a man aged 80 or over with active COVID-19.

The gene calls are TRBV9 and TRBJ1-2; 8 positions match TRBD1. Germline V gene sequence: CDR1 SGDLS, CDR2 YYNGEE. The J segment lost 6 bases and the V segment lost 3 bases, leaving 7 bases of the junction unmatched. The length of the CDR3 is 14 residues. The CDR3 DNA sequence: TGTGCCAGCAGCGCTCCTTGGACAGGGAATGGCTACACCTTC. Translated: CASSAPWTGNGYTF.

The CDR3 DNA follows: TGCGCCAGCAGTGACCCCCCCGACAGAAAACACTACGAGCAGTACTTC. It encodes CASSDPPDRKHYEQYF. V and J are TRBV10-1 and TRBJ2-7; D perhaps matches TRBD1 (5 bases). This CDR3 is built from 16 residues. Germline assignment: CDR1 WNHNN and CDR2 SYGVQD (reference sequence). V shed 3 bases and J shed 3 bases, with 18 bases lying between them.

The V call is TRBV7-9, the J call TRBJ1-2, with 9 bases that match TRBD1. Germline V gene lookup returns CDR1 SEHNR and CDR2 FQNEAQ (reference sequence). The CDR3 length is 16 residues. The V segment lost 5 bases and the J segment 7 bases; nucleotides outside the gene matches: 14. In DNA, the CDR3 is TGTGCCAGCAGCCCTAGGTGGACTAAGACAGGGGGTGGCTACACCTTC. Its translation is CASSPRWTKTGGGYTF.

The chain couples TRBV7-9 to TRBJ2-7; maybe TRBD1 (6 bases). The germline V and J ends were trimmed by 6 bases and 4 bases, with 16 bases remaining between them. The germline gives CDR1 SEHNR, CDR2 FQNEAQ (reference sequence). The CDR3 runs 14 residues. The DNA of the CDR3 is TGTGCCAGCAGACCGCAGGGGCATTTTTACGAGCAGTACTTC. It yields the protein CASRPQGHFYEQYF.

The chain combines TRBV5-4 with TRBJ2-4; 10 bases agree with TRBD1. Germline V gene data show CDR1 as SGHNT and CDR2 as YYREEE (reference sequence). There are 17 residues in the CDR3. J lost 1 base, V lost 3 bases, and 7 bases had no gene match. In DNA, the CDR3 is TGTGCCAGCAGCTCGGACAGGGGGAAGGTGGCCAAAAACATTCAGTACTTC. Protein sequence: CASSSDRGKVAKNIQYF.

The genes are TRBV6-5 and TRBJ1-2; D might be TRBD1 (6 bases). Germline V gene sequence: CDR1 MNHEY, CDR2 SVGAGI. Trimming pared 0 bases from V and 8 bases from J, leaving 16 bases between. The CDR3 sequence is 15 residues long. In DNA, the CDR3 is TGTGCCAGCAGTTACTCGGGAGGGGGGCTGGGGGGCTACACCTTC. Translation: CASSYSGGGLGGYTF.

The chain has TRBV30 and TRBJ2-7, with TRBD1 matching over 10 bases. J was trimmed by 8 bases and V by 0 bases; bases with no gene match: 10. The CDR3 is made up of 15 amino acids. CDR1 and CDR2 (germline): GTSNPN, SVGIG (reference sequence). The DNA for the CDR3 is TGTGCCTGGAGTGTATCCGGGACAGGGGTTGGTAAGCAGTACTTC. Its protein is CAWSVSGTGVGKQYF.

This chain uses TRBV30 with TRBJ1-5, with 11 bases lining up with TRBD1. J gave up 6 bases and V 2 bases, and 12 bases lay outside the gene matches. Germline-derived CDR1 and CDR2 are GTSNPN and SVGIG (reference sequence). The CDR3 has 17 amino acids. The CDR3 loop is CAWSPPGTGGWSQPQHF. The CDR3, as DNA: TGTGCCTGGAGTCCCCCCGGGACAGGGGGATGGAGTCAGCCCCAGCATTTT.

In DNA, the CDR3 is TGTGCCAGCAGTTACTCGAGATGGGCTAGCGGAGATACGCAGTATTTT. This codes for CASSYSRWASGDTQYF. This chain links TRBV6-5 with TRBJ2-3; 7 bases fit TRBD2. Looked up from germline, CDR1 is MNHEY and CDR2 is SVGAGI. Trimming took 0 bases from V and 5 from J; bases not matched to a gene: 8. The CDR3 sequence is 16 residues long.

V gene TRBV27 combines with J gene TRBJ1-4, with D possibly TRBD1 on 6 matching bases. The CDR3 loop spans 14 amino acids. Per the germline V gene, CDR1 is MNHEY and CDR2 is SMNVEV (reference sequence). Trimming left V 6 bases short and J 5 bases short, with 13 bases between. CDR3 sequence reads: CASRDWDKNEKLFF. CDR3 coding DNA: TGTGCCAGCAGAGATTGGGACAAGAATGAAAAACTGTTTTTT. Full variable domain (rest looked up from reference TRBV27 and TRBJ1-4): EAQVTQNPRYLITVTGKKLTVTCSQNMNHEYMSWYRQDPGLGLRQIYYSMNVEVTDKGDVPEGYKVSRKEKRNFPLILESPSPNQTSLYFCASRDWDKNEKLFFGSGTQLSVL.

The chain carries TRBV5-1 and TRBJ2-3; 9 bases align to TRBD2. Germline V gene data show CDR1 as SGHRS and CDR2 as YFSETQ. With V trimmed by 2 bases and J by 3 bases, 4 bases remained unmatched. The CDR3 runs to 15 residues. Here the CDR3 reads CASSFGGRETDTQYF. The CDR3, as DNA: TGCGCCAGCAGCTTTGGCGGGAGGGAAACAGATACGCAGTATTTT.

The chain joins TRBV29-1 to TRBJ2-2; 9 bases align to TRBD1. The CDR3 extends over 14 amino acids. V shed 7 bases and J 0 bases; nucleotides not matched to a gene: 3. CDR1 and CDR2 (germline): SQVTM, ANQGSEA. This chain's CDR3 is CSGGTGPNTGELFF. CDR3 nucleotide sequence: TGCAGCGGAGGGACAGGGCCGAACACCGGGGAGCTGTTTTTT.

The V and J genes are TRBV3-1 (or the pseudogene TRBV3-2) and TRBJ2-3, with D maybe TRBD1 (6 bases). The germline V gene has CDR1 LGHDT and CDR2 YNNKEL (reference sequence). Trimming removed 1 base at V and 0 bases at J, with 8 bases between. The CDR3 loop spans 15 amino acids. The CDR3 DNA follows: TGTGCCAGCAGCCAAGGACAGGTTAGCACAGATACGCAGTATTTT. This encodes CASSQGQVSTDTQYF.

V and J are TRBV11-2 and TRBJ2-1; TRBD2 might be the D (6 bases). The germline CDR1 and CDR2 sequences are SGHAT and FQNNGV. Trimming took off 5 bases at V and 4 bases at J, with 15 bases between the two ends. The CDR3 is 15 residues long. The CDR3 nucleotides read TGTGCCAGCAGCCCCAGGCGGGGCATATACAATGAGCAGTTCTTC. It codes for CASSPRRGIYNEQFF.

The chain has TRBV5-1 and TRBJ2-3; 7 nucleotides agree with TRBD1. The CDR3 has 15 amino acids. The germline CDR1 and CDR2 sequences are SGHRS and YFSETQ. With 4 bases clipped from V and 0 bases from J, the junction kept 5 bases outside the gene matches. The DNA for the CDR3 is TGCGCCAGCAGCCCGGGGACAGACAGCACAGATACGCAGTATTTT. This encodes CASSPGTDSTDTQYF. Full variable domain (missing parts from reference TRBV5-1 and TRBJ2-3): KAGVTQTPRYLIKTRGQQVTLSCSPISGHRSVSWYQQTPGQGLQFLFEYFSETQRNKGNFPGRFSGRQFSNSRSEMNVSTLELGDSALYLCASSPGTDSTDTQYFGPGTRLTVL.

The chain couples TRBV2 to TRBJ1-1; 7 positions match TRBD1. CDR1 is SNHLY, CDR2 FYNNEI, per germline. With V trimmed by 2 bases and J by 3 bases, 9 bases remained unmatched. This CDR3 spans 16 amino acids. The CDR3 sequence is CASSEKGAGLYTEAFF. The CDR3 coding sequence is TGTGCCAGCAGTGAAAAGGGGGCGGGGCTGTACACTGAAGCTTTCTTT.

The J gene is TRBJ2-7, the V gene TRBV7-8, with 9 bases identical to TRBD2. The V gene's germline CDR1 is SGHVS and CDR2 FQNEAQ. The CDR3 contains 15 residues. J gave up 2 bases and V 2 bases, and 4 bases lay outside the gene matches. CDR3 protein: CASSLRVAGAYEQYF. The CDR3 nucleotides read TGTGCCAGCAGCTTAAGGGTAGCGGGAGCCTACGAGCAGTACTTC.

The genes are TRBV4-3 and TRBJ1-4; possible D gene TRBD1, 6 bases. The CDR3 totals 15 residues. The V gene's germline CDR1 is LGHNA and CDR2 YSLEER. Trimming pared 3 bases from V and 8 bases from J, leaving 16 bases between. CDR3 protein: CASSHNRVVIEKLFF. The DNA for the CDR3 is TGCGCCAGCAGCCACAACAGGGTTGTCATCGAAAAACTGTTTTTT.

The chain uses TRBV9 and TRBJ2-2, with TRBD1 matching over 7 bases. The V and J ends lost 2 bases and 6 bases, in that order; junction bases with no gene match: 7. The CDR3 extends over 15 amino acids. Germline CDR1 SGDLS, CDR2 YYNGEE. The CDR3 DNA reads TGTGCCAGCAGCGTCTCCTGGCAGGGGGCCGGGGAGCTGTTTTTT. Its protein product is CASSVSWQGAGELFF.

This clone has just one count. The chain's CDR3 is CASKGTGGYYGYTF. The DNA for the CDR3 is TGTGCCAGTAAAGGGACAGGGGGCTACTATGGCTACACCTTC. This chain links TRBV19 with TRBJ1-2; 12 nucleotides agree with TRBD1. The CDR3 has 14 residues. The V gene's germline CDR1 is LNHDA and CDR2 SQIVND (reference sequence). The trim removed 7 bases at V and 3 bases at J, leaving 3 bases unmatched.

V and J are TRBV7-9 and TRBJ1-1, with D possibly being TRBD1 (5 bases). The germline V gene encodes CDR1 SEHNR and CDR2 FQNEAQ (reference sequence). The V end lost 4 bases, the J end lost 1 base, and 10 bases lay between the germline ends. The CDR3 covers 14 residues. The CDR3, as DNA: TGTGCCAGCAGCTCGGGACTGGGGAACACTGAAGCTTTCTTT. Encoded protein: CASSSGLGNTEAFF. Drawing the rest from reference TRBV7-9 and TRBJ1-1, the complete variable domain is DTGVSQNPRHKITKRGQNVTFRCDPISEHNRLYWYRQTLGQGPEFLTYFQNEAQLEKSRLLSDRFSAERPKGSFSTLEIQRTEQGDSAMYLCASSSGLGNTEAFFGQGTRLTVV.

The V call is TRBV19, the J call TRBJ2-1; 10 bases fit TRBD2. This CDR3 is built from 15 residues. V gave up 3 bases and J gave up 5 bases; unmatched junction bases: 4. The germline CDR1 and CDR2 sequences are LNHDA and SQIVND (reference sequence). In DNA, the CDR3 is TGTGCCAGTAGTATCCGACTAGCGGGTAACAATGAGCAGTTCTTC. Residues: CASSIRLAGNNEQFF.

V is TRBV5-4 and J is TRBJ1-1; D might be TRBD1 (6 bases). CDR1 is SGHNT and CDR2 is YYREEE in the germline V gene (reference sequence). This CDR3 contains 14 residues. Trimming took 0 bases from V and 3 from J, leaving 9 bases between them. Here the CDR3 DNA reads TGTGCCAGCAGCTTGGGGGGGCTGTACACTGAAGCTTTCTTT. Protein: CASSLGGLYTEAFF.

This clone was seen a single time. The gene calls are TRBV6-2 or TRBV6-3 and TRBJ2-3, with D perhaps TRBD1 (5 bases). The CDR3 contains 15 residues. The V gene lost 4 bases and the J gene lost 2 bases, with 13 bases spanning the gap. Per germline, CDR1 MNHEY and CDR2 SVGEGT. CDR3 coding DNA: TGTGCCAGCAGTTCCCGGCAGGGTGCCACAGATACGCAGTATTTT. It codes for CASSSRQGATDTQYF.

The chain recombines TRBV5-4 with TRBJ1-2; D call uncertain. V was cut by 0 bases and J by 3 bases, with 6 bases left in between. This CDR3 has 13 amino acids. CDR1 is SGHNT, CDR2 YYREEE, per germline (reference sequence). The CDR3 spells CASSLGQDYGYTF. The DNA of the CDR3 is TGTGCCAGCAGCTTGGGGCAGGACTATGGCTACACCTTC.

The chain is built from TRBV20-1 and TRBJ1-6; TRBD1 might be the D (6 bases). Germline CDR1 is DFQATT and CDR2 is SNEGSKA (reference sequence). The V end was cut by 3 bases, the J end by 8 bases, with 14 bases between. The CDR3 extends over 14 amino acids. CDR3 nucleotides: TGCAGTGCTAGTGCGGACAGTTTGTATTCACCCCTCCACTTT. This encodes CSASADSLYSPLHF.

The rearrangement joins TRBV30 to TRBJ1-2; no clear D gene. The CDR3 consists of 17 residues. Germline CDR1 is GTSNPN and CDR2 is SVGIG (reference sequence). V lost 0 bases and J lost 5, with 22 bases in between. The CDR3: CAWSVTRSPPEVYGYTF. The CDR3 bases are TGTGCCTGGAGTGTAACCCGGTCGCCTCCCGAGGTTTATGGCTACACCTTC.

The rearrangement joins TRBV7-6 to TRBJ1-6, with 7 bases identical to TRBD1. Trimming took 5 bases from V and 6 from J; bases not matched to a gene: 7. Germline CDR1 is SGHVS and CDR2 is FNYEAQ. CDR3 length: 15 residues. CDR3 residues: CASSPRQGSNSPLHF. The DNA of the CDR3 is TGTGCCAGCAGCCCGCGACAGGGTAGTAATTCACCCCTCCACTTT.

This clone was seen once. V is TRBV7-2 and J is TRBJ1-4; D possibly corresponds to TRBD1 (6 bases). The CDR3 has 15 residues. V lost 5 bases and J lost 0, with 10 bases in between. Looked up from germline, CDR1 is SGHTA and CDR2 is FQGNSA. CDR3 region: CASSPTGPTNEKLFF. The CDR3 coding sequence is TGTGCCAGCAGCCCCACAGGGCCAACTAATGAAAAACTGTTTTTT. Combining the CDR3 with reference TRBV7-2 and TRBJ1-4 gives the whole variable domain GAGVSQSPSNKVTEKGKDVELRCDPISGHTALYWYRQSLGQGLEFLIYFQGNSAPDKSGLPSDRFSAERTGGSVSTLTIQRTQQEDSAVYLCASSPTGPTNEKLFFGSGTQLSVL.

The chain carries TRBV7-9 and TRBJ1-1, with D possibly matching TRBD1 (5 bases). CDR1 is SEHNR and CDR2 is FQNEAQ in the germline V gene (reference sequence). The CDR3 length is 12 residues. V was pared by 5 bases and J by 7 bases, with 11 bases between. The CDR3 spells CASSPRVGEAFF. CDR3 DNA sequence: TGTGCCAGCAGCCCCAGGGTGGGTGAAGCTTTCTTT.

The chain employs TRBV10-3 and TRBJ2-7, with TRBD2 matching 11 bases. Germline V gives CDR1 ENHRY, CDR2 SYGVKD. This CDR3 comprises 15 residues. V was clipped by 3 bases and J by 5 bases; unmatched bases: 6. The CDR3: CAISDPLAGAHEQYF. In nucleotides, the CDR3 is TGTGCCATCAGTGACCCACTAGCGGGAGCCCACGAGCAGTACTTC.

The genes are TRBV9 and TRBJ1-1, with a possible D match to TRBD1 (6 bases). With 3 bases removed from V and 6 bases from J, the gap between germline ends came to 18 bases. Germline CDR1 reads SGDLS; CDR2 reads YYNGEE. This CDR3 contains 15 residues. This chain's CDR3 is CASSAHIGQSAEAFF. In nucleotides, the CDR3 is TGTGCCAGCAGCGCCCACATAGGACAGTCGGCTGAAGCTTTCTTT. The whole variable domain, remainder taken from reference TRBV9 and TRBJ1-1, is DSGVTQTPKHLITATGQRVTLRCSPRSGDLSVYWYQQSLDQGLQFLIQYYNGEERAKGNILERFSAQQFPDLHSELNLSSLELGDSALYFCASSAHIGQSAEAFFGQGTRLTVV.